Here is one TCR beta chain with its context. This specimen belongs to a study of pediatric ulcerative colitis. Rectal tissue came from one to two pinch biopsies taken at colonoscopy. Before the diagnostic colonoscopy, ulcerative colitis patients were free of immunosuppressive medication. Libraries were prepared by immunoSEQ multiplex PCR; TCRdb keeps only in-frame clonotypes and omits some of them. The repertoire holds about 25,000 clones, about 67% seen once, with roughly 7.6% in the top ten. Looked up from germline, CDR1 is ENHRY and CDR2 is SYGVKD. After removal of 10 bases from V and 5 bases from J, the junction contained 6 bases not matched to a gene. The CDR3 is made up of 13 amino acids.

The rearrangement joins TRBV10-3 to TRBJ2-1; the match to TRBD1 covers 9 bases. This sequence originates from a boy between 10 and 17 years old with severe ulcerative colitis. Sequenced input: gut tissue. The CDR3 loop reads CASGQGLDNEQFF. In nucleotides, the CDR3 is TGTGCCAGCGGACAGGGGTTGGACAATGAGCAGTTCTTC.